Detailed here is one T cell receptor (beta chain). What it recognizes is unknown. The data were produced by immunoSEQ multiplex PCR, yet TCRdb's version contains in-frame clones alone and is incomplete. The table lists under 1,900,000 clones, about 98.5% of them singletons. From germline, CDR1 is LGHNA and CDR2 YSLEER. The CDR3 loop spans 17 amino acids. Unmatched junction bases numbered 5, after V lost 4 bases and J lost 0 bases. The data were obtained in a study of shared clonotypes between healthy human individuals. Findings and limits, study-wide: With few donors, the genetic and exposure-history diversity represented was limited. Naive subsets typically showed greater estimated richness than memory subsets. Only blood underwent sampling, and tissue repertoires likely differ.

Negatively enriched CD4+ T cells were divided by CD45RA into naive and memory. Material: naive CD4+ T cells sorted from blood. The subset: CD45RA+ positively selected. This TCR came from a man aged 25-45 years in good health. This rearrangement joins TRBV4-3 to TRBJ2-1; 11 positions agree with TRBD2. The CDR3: CASSPLAGGPSYNEQFF. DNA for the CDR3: TGCGCCAGCAGCCCCTTAGCGGGAGGGCCCTCCTACAATGAGCAGTTCTTC.